Below, 26 T cell receptor beta chains from the same sample are listed, as sequenced in a study of control samples from healthy donors and cancer patients. Sequenced by immunoSEQ multiplex PCR; TCRdb stores in-frame clones only, minus some. The sample consists of roughly 120,000 clones, about 87% of them appearing once. Sequencing was done on a sample of blood. The receptors were sampled from a man aged 25 to 40 in good health.

The chain combines TRBV27 with TRBJ1-1; the D gene is possibly TRBD1 (5 bases). V lost 3 bases to trimming and J lost 1 base, with 12 bases between them. CDR1 is MNHEY and CDR2 is SMNVEV in the germline V gene (reference sequence). This CDR3 is 15 amino acids long. The CDR3 bases are TGTGCCAGCAGTTTGTCCTGGGACCGGAACACTGAAGCTTTCTTT. Its translation is CASSLSWDRNTEAFF.

Note on this clone: A much more abundant neighbour one base away suggests this may be a read error. This sample also contains other DNA sequences that code for the same CDR3. The chain employs TRBV4-1 and TRBJ1-2; 11 bases are a match to TRBD1. CDR1 is MGHRA and CDR2 is YSYEKL in the germline V gene. This CDR3 region has 16 residues. The CDR3 loop reads CARSHGRGGQGEGYTF. CDR3 sequence (DNA): TGCGCCCGCAGCCATGGGAGGGGGGGACAGGGGGAAGGCTACACCTTC.

The sample holds one count of this clone. The chain is built from TRBV6-5 and TRBJ2-3, with 10 bases aligning to TRBD1. Trimming removed 4 bases from V and 5 bases from J; junction bases left unmatched: 6. CDR1 and CDR2 from the germline V gene are MNHEY and SVGAGI. This CDR3 is 15 amino acids long. CDR3 DNA: TGTGCCAGCAGTTCCAGGGACAGGGGCAAAGATACGCAGTATTTT. It yields the protein CASSSRDRGKDTQYF.

The V and J genes are TRBV24-1 and TRBJ2-5; TRBD2 matches at 15 bases. In germline, CDR1 is KGHDR, CDR2 SFDVKD. This CDR3 is built from 18 residues. Trimming removed 3 bases from V and 5 bases from J; junction bases left unmatched: 9. CDR3 DNA sequence: TGTGCCACCAGTGATCCTGGGACTAGCGGGGGGTTTGGCGAGACCCAGTACTTC. It is translated as CATSDPGTSGGFGETQYF.

Concerning this clone: Other DNA sequences in this sample translate to the same CDR3. The CDR3 spells CASSIGYEQYF. For the CDR3, the DNA is TGTGCCAGTAGTATAGGATACGAGCAGTACTTC. The V and J genes are TRBV19 and TRBJ2-7; unclear D gene. The CDR3 length is 11 residues. The germline V gene encodes CDR1 LNHDA and CDR2 SQIVND (reference sequence). V was shortened by 1 base and J by 4 bases, with 2 bases between the two germline ends.

This clone was counted once. The chain is built from TRBV10-3 and TRBJ1-3, with TRBD1 as a possible D gene (5 bases). Trimming removed 6 bases at V and 4 bases at J, with 16 bases between. The CDR3 has 15 amino acids. CDR1 and CDR2 from the germline V gene are ENHRY and SYGVKD. The CDR3 is CAISEQGLKGNTIYF. CDR3 sequence (DNA): TGTGCCATCAGCGAGCAGGGATTGAAAGGAAACACCATATATTTT.

V gene TRBV18 combines with J gene TRBJ1-2; D unresolved. V was trimmed by 3 bases and J by 4 bases, leaving 12 bases between them. CDR1 is KGHSH, CDR2 LQKENI, per germline. This CDR3 comprises 14 residues. The CDR3 region has the DNA TGTGCCAGCTCACCGGAAGGGTTTGGCTATGGCTACACCTTC. Its translation is CASSPEGFGYGYTF.

This clone came up once. The chain has TRBV18 and TRBJ1-1, with D hard to call. The CDR3 has 13 residues. V lost 5 bases and J 1 base, leaving 8 bases between the germline ends. Germline V gives CDR1 KGHSH, CDR2 LQKENI. For the CDR3, the DNA is TGTGCCAGCTCATCCGGAGAGAACACTGAAGCTTTCTTT. As protein: CASSSGENTEAFF.

The chain links TRBV4-2 to TRBJ2-1; 13 bases are a match to TRBD2. The CDR3 contains 18 residues. Germline loops: CDR1 LGHNA, CDR2 YNFKEQ. Trimming removed 2 bases from V and 5 bases from J; junction bases left unmatched: 9. CDR3 DNA sequence: TGTGCCAGCAGCCAATCCCCTGGGGGACTAGCGGGGCACAATGAGCAGTTCTTC. This encodes CASSQSPGGLAGHNEQFF.

The chain has TRBV12-5 and TRBJ2-3, with 15 positions matching TRBD2. CDR1 is LGHNT and CDR2 is FRNRAP in the germline V gene. Trimming removed 6 bases from V and 4 bases from J; junction bases left unmatched: 8. The CDR3 runs 17 residues. In DNA, the CDR3 is TGTGCTAGTGGCCCCGGACTAGCGGGGGGGCCATCAGATACGCAGTATTTT. Translated: CASGPGLAGGPSDTQYF.

The chain links TRBV28 to TRBJ1-5, with a tentative D call TRBD1 (5 bases). Germline V lookup: CDR1 MDHEN, CDR2 SYDVKM. CDR3 size: 15 residues. The V end was cut by 4 bases, the J end by 0 bases, with 10 bases between. CDR3 sequence reads: CASSYRRYSNQPQHF. Written as DNA, the CDR3 is TGTGCCAGCAGTTACAGGCGGTATAGCAATCAGCCCCAGCATTTT.

The CDR3 DNA sequence: TGTGCCAGCAACGGGGGGCTTCGGACTGAAGCTTTCTTT. Residues: CASNGGLRTEAFF. This rearrangement joins TRBV2 to TRBJ1-1; D possibly corresponds to TRBD1 (6 bases). Trimming shortened V by 7 bases and J by 5 bases, and 14 bases separated the two germline ends. Germline V gives CDR1 SNHLY, CDR2 FYNNEI. This CDR3 contains 13 residues.

V and J are TRBV6-2 or TRBV6-3 and TRBJ1-1; D is uncertain. The CDR3 consists of 11 residues. The germline V gene has CDR1 MNHEY and CDR2 SVGEGT. V shed 1 base and J shed 5 bases, with 2 bases lying between them. This CDR3 reads CASSYFTEAFF. In DNA, the CDR3 is TGTGCCAGCAGTTACTTTACTGAAGCTTTCTTT.

This chain uses TRBV10-3 with TRBJ2-2; maybe TRBD1 (6 bases). The CDR3 totals 14 residues. Germline assignment: CDR1 ENHRY and CDR2 SYGVKD. Trimming took off 5 bases at V and 6 bases at J, with 13 bases between the two ends. Here the CDR3 reads CAISILQGPGELFF. CDR3 in DNA: TGTGCCATCAGTATCCTACAGGGCCCCGGGGAGCTGTTTTTT.

The chain is built from TRBV6-5 and TRBJ2-3; D is uncertain. The CDR3 totals 15 residues. Germline V gives CDR1 MNHEY, CDR2 SVGAGI. Trimming cost V 4 bases and J 0 bases, with 11 bases left between them. The CDR3 DNA follows: TGTGCCAGCAGTTCCCGCCCCGACAGCACAGATACGCAGTATTTT. It specifies CASSSRPDSTDTQYF.

Here the CDR3 DNA reads TGCGCCAGCAGCCGGGACAGGGCGGCTGGAAACACCATATATTTT. This sequence encodes CASSRDRAAGNTIYF. The J gene is TRBJ1-3, the V gene TRBV5-1, with 9 nucleotides matching TRBD1. The CDR3 has 15 amino acids. Losses at the gene ends were 4 bases for V and 2 bases for J; bases not matched to a gene: 4. The germline CDR1 and CDR2 sequences are SGHRS and YFSETQ.

The V gene is TRBV7-2, the J gene TRBJ1-1; D perhaps matches TRBD1 (5 bases). The CDR3 length is 16 residues. The V and J ends lost 1 base and 1 base respectively, with 13 bases between them. CDR1 is SGHTA, CDR2 FQGNSA, per germline. CDR3 residues: CASSLGHYGGNTEAFF. CDR3 DNA sequence: TGTGCCAGCAGCTTAGGACACTACGGGGGGAACACTGAAGCTTTCTTT.

V and J are TRBV5-6 and TRBJ1-1; D ambiguous. Between the trimmed V and J ends, which lost 0 bases and 1 base, there was a span of 7 bases. The germline gives CDR1 SGHDT, CDR2 YYEEEE. The CDR3 is 14 residues long. CDR3 sequence (DNA): TGTGCCAGCAGCTTGGGGCAGACGAACACTGAAGCTTTCTTT. Translated: CASSLGQTNTEAFF.

V and J are TRBV4-2 and TRBJ2-6, with D possibly TRBD1 on 8 matching bases. The CDR3 consists of 17 residues. CDR1 and CDR2 (germline): LGHNA, YNFKEQ. V lost 8 bases, J lost 2 bases, and 19 bases lay in between. CDR3 in amino acids: CASGDRGGSAGANVLTF. The CDR3 bases are TGTGCCAGCGGAGACAGGGGAGGGAGTGCTGGGGCCAACGTCCTGACTTTC.

This chain links TRBV5-1 with TRBJ1-1; D may be TRBD1 (5 bases). The V gene's germline CDR1 is SGHRS and CDR2 YFSETQ. The length of the CDR3 is 15 residues. V was clipped by 1 base and J by 5 bases, with 15 bases between them. This CDR3 is CASSLSGARETEAFF. In nucleotides, the CDR3 is TGCGCCAGCAGCTTGTCCGGGGCTCGAGAAACTGAAGCTTTCTTT.

A single count supports this clone. CDR3 DNA: TGCGCCAGCAGCCAACAAATGGCTCAGGGGGATTTGAACACTGAAGCTTTCTTT. The encoded protein is CASSQQMAQGDLNTEAFF. The gene calls are TRBV4-1 and TRBJ1-1; 7 bases align to TRBD1. The V segment lost 2 bases and the J segment 0 bases; nucleotides outside the gene matches: 12. The length of the CDR3 is 18 residues. Germline V CDR1 and CDR2: MGHRA, YSYEKL.

CDR3 nucleotide sequence: TGTGCCAGCTCATCGCTGACAGGGGGAAACACTGAAGCTTTCTTT. Encoded protein: CASSSLTGGNTEAFF. The J gene is TRBJ1-1, the V gene TRBV18; TRBD1 matches at 9 bases. The CDR3 contains 15 residues. V shed 5 bases and J 2 bases; nucleotides not matched to a gene: 6. CDR1 is KGHSH and CDR2 is LQKENI in the germline V gene.

The genes are TRBV19 and TRBJ1-4; D not resolved. Germline lookup yields CDR1 LNHDA and CDR2 SQIVND (reference sequence). Trimming cost V 5 bases and J 0 bases, with 13 bases left between them. The length of the CDR3 is 16 residues. This chain's CDR3 is CASSLAGPTTNEKLFF. The DNA for the CDR3 is TGTGCCAGTAGTCTCGCCGGGCCCACAACTAATGAAAAACTGTTTTTT.

V gene TRBV25-1 combines with J gene TRBJ2-5, with D tentatively TRBD1 or TRBD2 (7 bases each). Germline V gene data show CDR1 as MGHDK and CDR2 as SYGVNS. V was pared by 3 bases and J by 2 bases, with 16 bases between. The CDR3 has 16 amino acids. CDR3 loop: CASSDRGGTVQETQYF. DNA for the CDR3: TGTGCCAGCAGTGATAGGGGGGGGACAGTTCAAGAGACCCAGTACTTC.

The chain is built from TRBV7-3 and TRBJ2-3, with 7 bases fitting TRBD1. The trim removed 5 bases at V and 0 bases at J, leaving 2 bases unmatched. CDR1 and CDR2 (germline): SGHTA, FQGTGA. CDR3 length equals 14 residues. CDR3 in amino acids: CASSMTGSTDTQYF. CDR3 nucleotides: TGTGCCAGCAGCATGACAGGGAGCACAGATACGCAGTATTTT.

This sequence joins TRBV30 and TRBJ1-1, with 9 bases fitting TRBD1. The CDR3 has 12 amino acids. Germline CDR1 reads GTSNPN; CDR2 reads SVGIG (reference sequence). The V segment lost 4 bases and the J segment 7 bases; nucleotides outside the gene matches: 4. For the CDR3, the DNA is TGTGCCTGGACCGGACAGGGGAATGAAGCTTTCTTT. This sequence encodes CAWTGQGNEAFF.